This T cell receptor beta chain was profiled in a study of OX40 agonist ivuxolimab in advanced cancers. Study overall: The dose-escalation cohort had hepatocellular carcinoma, melanoma, renal cell or head and neck cancer.

Study results and limitations: Determination of antigen specificity was not performed for the expanded peripheral T cells.

Remarks on this clone: Its cognate antigen is unknown.

Assay used: immunoSEQ multiplex PCR; TCRdb lists only in-frame clones, some missing. The table shows 80,000 to 100,000 clones, with approximately 95% occurring only once. V lost 5 bases and J 0 bases, leaving 13 bases between the germline ends. There are 15 residues in the CDR3. Germline lookup yields CDR1 LNHDA and CDR2 SQIVND (reference sequence). The specimen comprised CD4+ or CD8+ T cells sorted from blood, sampled in a trial of the OX40 agonist ivuxolimab. This chain connects TRBV19 to TRBJ1-2; TRBD1 might be the D (5 bases). The clonotype was recovered from an adult with an advanced solid tumor such as melanoma, head and neck, liver or kidney cancer. CDR3 nucleotide sequence: TGTGCCAGTAGTGGGGCCCTCAGCACTAACTATGGCTACACCTTC. It is translated as CASSGALSTNYGYTF.